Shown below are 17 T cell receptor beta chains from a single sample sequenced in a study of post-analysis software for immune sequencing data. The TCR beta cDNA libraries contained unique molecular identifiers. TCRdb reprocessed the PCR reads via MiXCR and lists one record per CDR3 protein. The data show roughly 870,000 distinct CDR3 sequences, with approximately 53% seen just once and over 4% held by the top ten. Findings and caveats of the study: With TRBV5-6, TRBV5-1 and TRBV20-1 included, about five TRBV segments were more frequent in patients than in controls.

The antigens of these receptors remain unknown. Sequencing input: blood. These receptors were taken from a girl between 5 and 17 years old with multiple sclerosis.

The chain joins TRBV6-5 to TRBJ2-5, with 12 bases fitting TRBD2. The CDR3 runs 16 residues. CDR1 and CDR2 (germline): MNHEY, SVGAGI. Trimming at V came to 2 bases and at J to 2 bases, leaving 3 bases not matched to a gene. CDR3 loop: CASSYETSGGQETQYF. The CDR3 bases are TGTGCCAGCAGTTACGAGACTAGCGGGGGACAAGAGACCCAGTACTTC.

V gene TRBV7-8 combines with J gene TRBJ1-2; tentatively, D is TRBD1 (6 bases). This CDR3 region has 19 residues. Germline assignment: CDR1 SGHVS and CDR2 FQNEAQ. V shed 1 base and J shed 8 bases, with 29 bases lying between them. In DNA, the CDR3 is TGTGCCAGCAGCTTAGATTTAGAGGTAGGCAGGGGAATGAAATACGGCTACACCTTC. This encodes CASSLDLEVGRGMKYGYTF.

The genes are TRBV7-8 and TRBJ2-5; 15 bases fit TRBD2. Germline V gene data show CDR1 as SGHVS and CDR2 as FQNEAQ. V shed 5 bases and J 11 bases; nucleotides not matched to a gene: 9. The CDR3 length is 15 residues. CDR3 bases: TGTGCCAGCAGCGTGGGACTAGCGGGAGGCCATGAGCAGTACTTC. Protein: CASSVGLAGGHEQYF.

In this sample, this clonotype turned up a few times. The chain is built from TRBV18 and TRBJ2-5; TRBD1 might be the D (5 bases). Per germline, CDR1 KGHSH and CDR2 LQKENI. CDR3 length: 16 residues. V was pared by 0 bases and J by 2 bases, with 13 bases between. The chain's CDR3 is CASSPPGAGKQETQYF. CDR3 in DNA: TGTGCCAGCTCACCACCGGGTGCAGGGAAACAAGAGACCCAGTACTTC.

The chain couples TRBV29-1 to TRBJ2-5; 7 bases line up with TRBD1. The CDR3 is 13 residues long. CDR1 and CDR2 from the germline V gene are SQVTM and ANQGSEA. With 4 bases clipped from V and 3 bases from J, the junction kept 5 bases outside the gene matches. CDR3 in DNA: TGCAGCGTTGGCCGGGACAGCGAAGAGACCCAGTACTTC. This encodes CSVGRDSEETQYF.

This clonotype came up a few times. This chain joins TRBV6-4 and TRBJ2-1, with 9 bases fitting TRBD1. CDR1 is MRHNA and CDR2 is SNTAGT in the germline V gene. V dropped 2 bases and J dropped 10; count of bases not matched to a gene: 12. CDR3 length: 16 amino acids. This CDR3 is CASSDRWGQGVGEQFF. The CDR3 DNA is TGTGCCAGCAGTGACAGGTGGGGACAGGGAGTAGGGGAGCAGTTCTTC.

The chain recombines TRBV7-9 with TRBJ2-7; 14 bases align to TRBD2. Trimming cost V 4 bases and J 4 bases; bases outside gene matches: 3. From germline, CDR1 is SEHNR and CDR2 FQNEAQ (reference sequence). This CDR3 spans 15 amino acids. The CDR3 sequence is CASSSWTSGRYEQYF. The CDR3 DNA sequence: TGTGCCAGCAGCTCGTGGACTAGCGGGAGGTACGAGCAGTACTTC.

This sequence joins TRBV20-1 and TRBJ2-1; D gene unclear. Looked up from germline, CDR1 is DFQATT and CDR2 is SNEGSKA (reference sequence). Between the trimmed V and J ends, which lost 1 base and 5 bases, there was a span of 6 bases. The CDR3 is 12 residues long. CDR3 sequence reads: CSARGYNNEQFF. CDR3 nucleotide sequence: TGCAGTGCTAGAGGGTATAACAATGAGCAGTTCTTC.

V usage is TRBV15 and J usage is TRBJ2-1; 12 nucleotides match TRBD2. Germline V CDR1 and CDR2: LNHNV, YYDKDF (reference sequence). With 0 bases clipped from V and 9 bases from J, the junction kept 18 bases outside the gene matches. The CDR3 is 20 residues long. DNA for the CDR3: TGTGCCACCAGCAGAGAAGGGCCGGACAGTCAGCTAGCGGGAGGGTCTGAGCAGTTCTTC. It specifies CATSREGPDSQLAGGSEQFF. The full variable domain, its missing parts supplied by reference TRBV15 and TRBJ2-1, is DAMVIQNPRYQVTQFGKPVTLSCSQTLNHNVMYWYQQKSSQAPKLLFHYYDKDFNNEADTPDNFQSRRPNTSFCFLDIRSPGLGDTAMYLCATSREGPDSQLAGGSEQFFGPGTRLTVL.

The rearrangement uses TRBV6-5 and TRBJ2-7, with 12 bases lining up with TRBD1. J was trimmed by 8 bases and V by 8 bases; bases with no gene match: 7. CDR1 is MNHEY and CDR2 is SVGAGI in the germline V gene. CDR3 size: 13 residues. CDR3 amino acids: CASDPGQGAKQYF. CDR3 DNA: TGTGCCAGCGATCCGGGACAGGGGGCGAAGCAGTACTTC.

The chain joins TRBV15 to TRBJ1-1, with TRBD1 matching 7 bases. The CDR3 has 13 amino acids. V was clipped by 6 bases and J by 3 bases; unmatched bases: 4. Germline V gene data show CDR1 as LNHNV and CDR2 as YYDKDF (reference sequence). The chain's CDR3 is CATSYQGDTEAFF. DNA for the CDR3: TGTGCCACCAGTTATCAGGGGGACACTGAAGCTTTCTTT.

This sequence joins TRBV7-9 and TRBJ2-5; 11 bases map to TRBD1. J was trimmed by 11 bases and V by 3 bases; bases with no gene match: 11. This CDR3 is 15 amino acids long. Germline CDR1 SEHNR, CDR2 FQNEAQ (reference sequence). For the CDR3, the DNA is TGTGCCAGCAGCTTTCCCGGACAGGGGGCGGCGGAGCAGTACTTC. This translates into CASSFPGQGAAEQYF.

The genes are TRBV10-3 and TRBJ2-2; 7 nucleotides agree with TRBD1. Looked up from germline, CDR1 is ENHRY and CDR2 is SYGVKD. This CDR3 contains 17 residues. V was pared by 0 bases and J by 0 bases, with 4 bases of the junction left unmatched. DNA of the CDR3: TGTGCCATCAGTGAGTCGTTCGGGACAGCGAACACCGGGGAGCTGTTTTTT. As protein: CAISESFGTANTGELFF.

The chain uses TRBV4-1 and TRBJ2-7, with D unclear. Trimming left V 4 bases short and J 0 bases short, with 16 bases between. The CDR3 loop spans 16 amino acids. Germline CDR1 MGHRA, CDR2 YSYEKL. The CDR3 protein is CASSPPGRLSSYEQYF. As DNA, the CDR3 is TGCGCCAGCAGCCCCCCCGGACGTCTAAGCTCCTACGAGCAGTACTTC.

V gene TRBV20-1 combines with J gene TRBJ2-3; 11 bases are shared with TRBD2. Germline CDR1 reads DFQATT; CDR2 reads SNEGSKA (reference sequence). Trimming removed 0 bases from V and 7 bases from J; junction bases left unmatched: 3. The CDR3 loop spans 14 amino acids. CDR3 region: CSARDGTSGNTQYF. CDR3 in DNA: TGCAGTGCTAGAGATGGGACTAGCGGAAATACGCAGTATTTT.

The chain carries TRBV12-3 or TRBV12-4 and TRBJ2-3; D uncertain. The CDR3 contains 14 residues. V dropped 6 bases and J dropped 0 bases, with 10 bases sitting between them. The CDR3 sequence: CASSPPWSTDTQYF. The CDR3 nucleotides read TGTGCCAGCAGCCCACCATGGAGCACAGATACGCAGTATTTT.

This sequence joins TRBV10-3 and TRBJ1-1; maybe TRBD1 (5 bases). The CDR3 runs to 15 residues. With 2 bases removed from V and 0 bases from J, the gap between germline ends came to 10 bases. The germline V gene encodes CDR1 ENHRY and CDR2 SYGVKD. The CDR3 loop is CAISEQGDLNTEAFF. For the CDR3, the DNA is TGTGCCATCAGTGAGCAGGGCGATCTGAACACTGAAGCTTTCTTT.